The 15 T cell receptor beta chains below come from one sample, sequenced in a study of control samples from healthy donors and cancer patients (dated by TCRdb to 2018 to 2021). Libraries were made using the immunoSEQ multiplex PCR assay. This is the immuneACCESS table as TCRdb keeps it, with only in-frame sequences that have V and J called. A part of the clones is gone; compared with another copy, unresolved V genes explain less than half, and the rest is unexplained. This sample holds tens of thousands of clones; roughly 90% were observed only once. The biggest ten clones account for 4.5% to 7% of the sample. Sequences were obtained from blood. These receptors all stem from a middle-aged man in good health.

With regard to this clone: The conserved final phenylalanine or tryptophan is absent from the CDR3, which likely points to a read error. The V and J genes are TRBV19 and TRBJ1-2; D uncertain. This CDR3 has 14 amino acids. V lost 6 bases and J 2 bases, leaving 13 bases between the germline ends. Germline assignment: CDR1 LNHDA and CDR2 SQIVND (reference sequence). The CDR3 DNA sequence: TGTGCCAGTAGGGACGGACTGCTGAACTATGGCTACACCCTC. Its protein product is CASRDGLLNYGYTL.

The V and J genes are TRBV27 and TRBJ2-5; 8 bases map to TRBD2. The V segment lost 4 bases and the J segment 5 bases; nucleotides outside the gene matches: 9. This CDR3 contains 15 residues. Looked up from germline, CDR1 is MNHEY and CDR2 is SMNVEV (reference sequence). CDR3 DNA sequence: TGTGCCAGCAGTTCCCTGGCGGGGGGCTGGGAGACCCAGTACTTC. Translation gives CASSSLAGGWETQYF.

The V gene is TRBV29-1, the J gene TRBJ1-2, with a tentative D call TRBD1 (6 bases). The germline V and J ends were trimmed by 4 bases and 4 bases, with 10 bases remaining between them. CDR3 length: 12 residues. Germline loops: CDR1 SQVTM, CDR2 ANQGSEA. CDR3 in amino acids: CSVGKGGYGYTF. In nucleotides, the CDR3 is TGCAGCGTTGGAAAGGGGGGCTATGGCTACACCTTC.

The rearrangement links TRBV18 to TRBJ1-2; TRBD1 aligns across 8 bases. The CDR3 is made up of 15 amino acids. Germline V CDR1 and CDR2: KGHSH, LQKENI. V lost 6 bases to trimming and J lost 0 bases; unmatched junction nucleotides: 6. The CDR3 bases are TGTGCCAGCTCCCAAGACAGGGGAGCTAACTATGGCTACACCTTC. It is translated as CASSQDRGANYGYTF.

The J gene is TRBJ2-5, the V gene TRBV9, with TRBD2 matching 8 bases. This CDR3 region has 17 residues. J gave up 4 bases and V 4 bases, and 15 bases lay outside the gene matches. CDR1 and CDR2 (germline): SGDLS, YYNGEE. CDR3: CASSPRPGGATRETQYF. The CDR3 nucleotides are TGTGCCAGCAGCCCGCGCCCCGGGGGGGCGACCCGAGAGACCCAGTACTTC.

In this sample, this clone turned up a few times. The genes are TRBV5-1 and TRBJ1-4; no firm D call. V gave up 5 bases and J gave up 5 bases, with 7 bases separating them. Germline assignment: CDR1 SGHRS and CDR2 YFSETQ. The CDR3 covers 12 residues. CDR3 in DNA: TGCGCCAGCAGTGAAAGCAATGAAAAACTGTTTTTT. Encoded protein: CASSESNEKLFF.

This chain uses TRBV19 with TRBJ1-5, with a tentative D call TRBD1 (6 bases). CDR1 LNHDA and CDR2 SQIVND come from the germline V gene (reference sequence). The V end lost 5 bases, the J end lost 4 bases, and 15 bases lay between the germline ends. CDR3 length equals 15 residues. CDR3 in amino acids: CASSPPGGANQPQHF. For the CDR3, the DNA is TGTGCCAGTAGTCCCCCCGGGGGGGCAAATCAGCCCCAGCATTTT.

The chain recombines TRBV29-1 with TRBJ1-1, with 7 bases that match TRBD1. Germline CDR1 SQVTM, CDR2 ANQGSEA. The CDR3 runs to 13 residues. V dropped 5 bases and J dropped 1; count of bases not matched to a gene: 4. The CDR3 bases are TGCAGCGTTCTGACAGGGCGGAACACTGAAGCTTTCTTT. It yields the protein CSVLTGRNTEAFF.

The chain carries TRBV19 and TRBJ1-2; the match to TRBD1 covers 8 bases. Germline assignment: CDR1 LNHDA and CDR2 SQIVND (reference sequence). This CDR3 comprises 15 residues. Trimming cost V 5 bases and J 6 bases; bases outside gene matches: 11. CDR3: CASSPQGQGAHGYTF. CDR3 nucleotide sequence: TGTGCCAGTAGTCCCCAAGGACAGGGCGCCCATGGCTACACCTTC.

V is TRBV7-9 and J is TRBJ2-7; D is possibly TRBD2 (6 bases). The germline CDR1 and CDR2 sequences are SEHNR and FQNEAQ (reference sequence). Between the trimmed V and J ends, which lost 1 base and 2 bases, there was a span of 9 bases. This CDR3 has 14 residues. CDR3 residues: CASSLELATYEQYF. In nucleotides, the CDR3 is TGTGCCAGCAGCTTAGAGCTAGCGACCTACGAGCAGTACTTC. The entire variable domain, with the rest obtained from reference TRBV7-9 and TRBJ2-7, is as follows: DTGVSQNPRHKITKRGQNVTFRCDPISEHNRLYWYRQTLGQGPEFLTYFQNEAQLEKSRLLSDRFSAERPKGSFSTLEIQRTEQGDSAMYLCASSLELATYEQYFGPGTRLTVT.

This clone has a single count. This chain links TRBV6-1 with TRBJ1-5, with unresolved D. The germline V gene encodes CDR1 MNHNS and CDR2 SASEGT. The CDR3 has 14 amino acids. With 3 bases removed from V and 0 bases from J, the gap between germline ends came to 6 bases. The CDR3 sequence: CASSDLYSNQPQHF. In nucleotides, the CDR3 is TGTGCCAGCAGTGATTTATATAGCAATCAGCCCCAGCATTTT.

The V and J genes are TRBV24-1 and TRBJ1-1; 8 bases map to TRBD1. Per germline, CDR1 KGHDR and CDR2 SFDVKD. V lost 2 bases and J lost 9; bases outside the gene matches: 1. The CDR3 has 12 amino acids. The CDR3 DNA sequence: TGTGCCACCAGTGATTGGACAGGGAAAGCTTTCTTT. Its protein product is CATSDWTGKAFF.

V gene TRBV12-3 or TRBV12-4 combines with J gene TRBJ1-5; D is ambiguous. V was clipped by 7 bases and J by 7 bases, with 11 bases between them. The CDR3 length is 12 residues. Here the CDR3 DNA reads TGTGCCAGCACCCTCAATCGGCAGCCCCAGCATTTT. Encoded protein: CASTLNRQPQHF.

The rearrangement uses TRBV15 and TRBJ2-4; D may be TRBD1 or TRBD2 (5 bases each). CDR3 length: 15 amino acids. Trimming stripped 5 bases from V and 8 bases from J, with 19 bases between. Germline CDR1 is LNHNV and CDR2 is YYDKDF (reference sequence). CDR3 in DNA: TGTGCCACCAGCTTTCCGGGTTCACTAGGGGACATTCAGTACTTC. Translation: CATSFPGSLGDIQYF.

This sequence joins TRBV28 and TRBJ2-3; TRBD2 agrees at 9 bases. Trimming at V came to 10 bases and at J to 3 bases, leaving 8 bases not matched to a gene. There are 14 residues in the CDR3. CDR1 and CDR2 from the germline V gene are MDHEN and SYDVKM. The CDR3 reads CATKAGGGTDTQYF. Here the CDR3 DNA reads TGTGCCACCAAAGCGGGGGGAGGGACAGATACGCAGTATTTT. Drawing the rest from reference TRBV28 and TRBJ2-3, the complete variable domain is DVKVTQSSRYLVKRTGEKVFLECVQDMDHENMFWYRQDPGLGLRLIYFSYDVKMKEKGDIPEGYSVSREKKERFSLILESASTNQTSMYLCATKAGGGTDTQYFGPGTRLTVL.